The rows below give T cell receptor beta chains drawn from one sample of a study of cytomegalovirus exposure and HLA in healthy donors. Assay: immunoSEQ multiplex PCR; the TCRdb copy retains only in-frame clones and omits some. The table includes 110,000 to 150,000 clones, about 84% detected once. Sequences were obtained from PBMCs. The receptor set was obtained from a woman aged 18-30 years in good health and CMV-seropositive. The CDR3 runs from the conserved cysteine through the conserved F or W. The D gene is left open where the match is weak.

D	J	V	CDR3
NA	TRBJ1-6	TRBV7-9	CSSSLIQVDNSPLHF
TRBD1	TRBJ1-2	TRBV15	CATSRDSRQDRADGYTF
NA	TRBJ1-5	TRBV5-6	CASSPSGLSNQPQHF
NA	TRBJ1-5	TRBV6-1	CASSWRGPDQPQHF
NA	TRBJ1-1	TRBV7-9	CASSGGFDTEAFF
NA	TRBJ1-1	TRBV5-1	CASSLVRAQEGAFF
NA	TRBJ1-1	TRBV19	CASSMEGVREAFF
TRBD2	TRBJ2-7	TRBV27	CASSPGLDYEQYF
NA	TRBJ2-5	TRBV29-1	CSVVVSQETQYF
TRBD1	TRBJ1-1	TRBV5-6	CASSFLTGDTEAFF
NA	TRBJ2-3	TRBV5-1	CASGSDTSSTDTQYF
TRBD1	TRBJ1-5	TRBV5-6	CASSIRTGFNQPQHF
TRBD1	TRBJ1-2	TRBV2	CASSDRTGGGHSNYGYTF
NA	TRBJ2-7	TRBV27	CASGPLYEQYF
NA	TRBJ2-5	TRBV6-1	CASKDGSETQYF
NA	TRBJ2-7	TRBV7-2	CASSLDRLSYEQYF
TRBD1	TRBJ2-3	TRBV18	CASSPIFGQGGLRGTDTQYF
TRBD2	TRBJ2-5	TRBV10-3	CAIGVAGVAGETQYF
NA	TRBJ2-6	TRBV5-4	CASSPRGGTGANVLTF
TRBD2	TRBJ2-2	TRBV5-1	CASSDGTSVTGELFF
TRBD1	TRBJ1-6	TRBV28	CASSGGDRESSPLHF
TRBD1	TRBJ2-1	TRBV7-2	CASSLSSGTGGRNEQFF
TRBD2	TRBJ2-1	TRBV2	CASRVGLAGGYEQFF
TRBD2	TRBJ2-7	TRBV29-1	CSVELAGGSYEQYF
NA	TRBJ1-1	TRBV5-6	CASSLAGPSEAFF
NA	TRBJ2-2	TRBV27	CASHGGRNTGELFF
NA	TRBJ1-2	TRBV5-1	CASSLITDFYGYTF
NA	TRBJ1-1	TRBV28	CASSQVNTEAFF
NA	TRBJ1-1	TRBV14	CASSQEAQRNTEAFF